The entry that follows covers one TCR beta chain sequence. The antigen is not known. This sample is drawn from a study of cytomegalovirus exposure and HLA in healthy donors. Vbeta (60) and Jbeta (13) primers were used in the PCR. Clones were read by immunoSEQ multiplex PCR, and TCRdb kept only the in-frame ones, dropping some. The sample carries 150,000 to 200,000 clones, approximately 80% recorded once. Study-level findings and limits: Within a later analysis, the majority of CMV-associated TCR beta chains appeared HLA-restricted.

In germline, CDR1 is SGHVS, CDR2 FNYEAQ. V lost 1 base, J lost 3 bases, and 12 bases lay in between. CDR3 size: 15 residues. The TCR sequence derives from a woman between 35 and 50 years old in good health and CMV-seronegative. The specimen sequenced was PBMCs. The rearrangement uses TRBV7-6 and TRBJ1-1, with a tentative D call TRBD1 (6 bases). DNA of the CDR3: TGTGCCAGCAGCTTAGTCCAGGGGCGGGACACTGAAGCTTTCTTT. It specifies CASSLVQGRDTEAFF.